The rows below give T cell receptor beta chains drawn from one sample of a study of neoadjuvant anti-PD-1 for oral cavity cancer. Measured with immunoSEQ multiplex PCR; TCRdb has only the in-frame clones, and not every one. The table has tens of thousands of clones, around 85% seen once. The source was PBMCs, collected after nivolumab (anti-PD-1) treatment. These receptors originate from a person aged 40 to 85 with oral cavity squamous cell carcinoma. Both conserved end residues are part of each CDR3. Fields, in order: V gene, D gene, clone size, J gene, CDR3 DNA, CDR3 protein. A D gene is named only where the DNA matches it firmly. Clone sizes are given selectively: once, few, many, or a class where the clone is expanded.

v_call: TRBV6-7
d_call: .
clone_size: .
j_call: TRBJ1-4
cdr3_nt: TGTGCCACTCCCCAAAGCCCAGCAACTAATGAAAAACTGTTTTTT
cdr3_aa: CATPQSPATNEKLFF

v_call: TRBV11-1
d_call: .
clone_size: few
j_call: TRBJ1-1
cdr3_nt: TGTGCCAGCAGCTTAGCGGGAGGGAGCACTGAAGCTTTCTTT
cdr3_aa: CASSLAGGSTEAFF

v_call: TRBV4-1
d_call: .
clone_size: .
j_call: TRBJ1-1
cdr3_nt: TGCGCCAGCAGCCAAAGAAATTTCGGAAGGAACACTGAAGCTTTCTTT
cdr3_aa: CASSQRNFGRNTEAFF

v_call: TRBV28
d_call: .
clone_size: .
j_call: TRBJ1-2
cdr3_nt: TGTGCCAGCGGGATCTATGGCTACACCTTC
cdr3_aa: CASGIYGYTF

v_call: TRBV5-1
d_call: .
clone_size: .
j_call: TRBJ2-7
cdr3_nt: TGCGCCAGCAGCTTGGCCCTAGGGTACGAGCAGTACTTC
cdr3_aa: CASSLALGYEQYF

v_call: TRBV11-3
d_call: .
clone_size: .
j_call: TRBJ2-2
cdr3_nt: TGTGCCAGCGCGGGGGCCGATGGTAACAAGCTGTTTTTT
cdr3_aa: CASAGADGNKLFF

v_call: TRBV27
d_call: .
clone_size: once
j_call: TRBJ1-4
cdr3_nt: TGTGCCAGCAGTTTATGGGGGGCCTCAACTAATGAAAAACTGTTTTTT
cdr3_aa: CASSLWGASTNEKLFF

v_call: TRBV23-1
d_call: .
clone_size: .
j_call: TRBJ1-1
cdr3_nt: TGCGCCAGCAGTCAATCGATAGAAGCGAACACTGAAGCTTTCTTT
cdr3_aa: CASSQSIEANTEAFF

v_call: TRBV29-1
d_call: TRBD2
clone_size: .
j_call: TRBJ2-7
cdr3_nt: TGCAGCGTTGGGTCCGGTCTAGCGGGAGGGGAAGAGCAGTACTTC
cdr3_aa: CSVGSGLAGGEEQYF

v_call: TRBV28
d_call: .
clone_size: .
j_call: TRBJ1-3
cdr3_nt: TGTGCCAGCAGGATGGTGGACTACTCTGGAAACACCATATATTTT
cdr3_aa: CASRMVDYSGNTIYF

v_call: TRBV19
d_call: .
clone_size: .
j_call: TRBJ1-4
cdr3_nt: TGTGCCAGTTCCCAGTTCCCAACTAATGAAAAACTGTTTTTT
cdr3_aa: CASSQFPTNEKLFF

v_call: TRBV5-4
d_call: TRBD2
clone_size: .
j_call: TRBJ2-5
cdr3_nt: TGTGCCAGCAGCTTCTTTGGCGGGGGTGGGACCCAGTACTTC
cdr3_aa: CASSFFGGGGTQYF

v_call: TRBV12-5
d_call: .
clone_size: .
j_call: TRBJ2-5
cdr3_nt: TGTGCTAGTGTCGGAGGGGTTGGTGAGACCCAGTACTTC
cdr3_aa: CASVGGVGETQYF

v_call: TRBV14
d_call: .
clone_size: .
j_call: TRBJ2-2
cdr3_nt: TGTGCCAGCAGCCAAGCCTGGGGGTACGGGGAGCTGTTTTTT
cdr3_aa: CASSQAWGYGELFF

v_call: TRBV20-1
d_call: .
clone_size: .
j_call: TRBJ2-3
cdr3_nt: TGCAGTGCGAAGGAGGTGGATACGCAGTATTTT
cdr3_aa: CSAKEVDTQYF

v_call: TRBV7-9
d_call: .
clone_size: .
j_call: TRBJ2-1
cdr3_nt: TGTGCCAGCAGCTTAGAGCGGAGCTGGGTGGGGTACAATGAGCAGTTCTTC
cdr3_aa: CASSLERSWVGYNEQFF

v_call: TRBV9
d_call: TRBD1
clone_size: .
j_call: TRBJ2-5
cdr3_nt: TGTGCCAGCAGCGTAGAGGACAGGGGGCCGACATTCCAAGAGACCCAGTACTTC
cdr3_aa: CASSVEDRGPTFQETQYF

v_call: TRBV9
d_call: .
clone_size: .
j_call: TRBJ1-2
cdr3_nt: TGTGCCAGCCAGGGCCGGGCTGGCTACACCTTC
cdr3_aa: CASQGRAGYTF

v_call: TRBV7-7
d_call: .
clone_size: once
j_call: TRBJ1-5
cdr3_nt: TGTGCTAGCAGCTTCGCACGCCCCTATAGCAATCAGCCCCAGCATTTT
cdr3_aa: CASSFARPYSNQPQHF

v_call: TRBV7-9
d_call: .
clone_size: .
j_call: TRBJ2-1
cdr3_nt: TGTGCCAGCAGCTTCTTGGAGGTCGCCTACAATGAGCAGTTCTTC
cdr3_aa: CASSFLEVAYNEQFF

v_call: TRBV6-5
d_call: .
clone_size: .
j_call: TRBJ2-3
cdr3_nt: TGTGCCAGCAGTCCCACAGGGTATCGGTCAGATACGCAGTATTTT
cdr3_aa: CASSPTGYRSDTQYF

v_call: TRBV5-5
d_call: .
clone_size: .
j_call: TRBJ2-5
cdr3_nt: TGTGCCAGCAGAGTGAGTGGCAGCAGCAACCAAGAGACCCAGTACTTC
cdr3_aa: CASRVSGSSNQETQYF

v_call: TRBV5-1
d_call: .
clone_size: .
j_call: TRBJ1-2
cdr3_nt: TGCGCCAGCAGCTTGGGGCAGAACTCTAACTATGGCTACACCTTC
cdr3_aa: CASSLGQNSNYGYTF

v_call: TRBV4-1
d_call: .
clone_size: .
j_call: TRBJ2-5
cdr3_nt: TGCGCCAGCAGCCAAGCTGAGGGAGGGGGGGAGACCCAGTACTTC
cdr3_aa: CASSQAEGGGETQYF

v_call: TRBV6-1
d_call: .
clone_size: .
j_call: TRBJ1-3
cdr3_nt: TGTGCCAGCAGTGAACGCAGGGATCCTGGAAACACCATATATTTT
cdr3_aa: CASSERRDPGNTIYF

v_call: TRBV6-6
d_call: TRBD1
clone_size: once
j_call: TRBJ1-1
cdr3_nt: TGTGCCAGCAACAACGACAGGGGATCTGAAGCTTTCTTT
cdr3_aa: CASNNDRGSEAFF

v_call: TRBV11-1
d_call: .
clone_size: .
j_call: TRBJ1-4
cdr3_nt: TGTGCCAGCAGCTTACAAGGGGCTAATGAAAAACTGTTTTTT
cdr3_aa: CASSLQGANEKLFF

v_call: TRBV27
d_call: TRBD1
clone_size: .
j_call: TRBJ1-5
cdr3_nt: TGTGCCAGCAGTCAACAGGGGGCCGATCAGCCCCAGCATTTT
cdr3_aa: CASSQQGADQPQHF

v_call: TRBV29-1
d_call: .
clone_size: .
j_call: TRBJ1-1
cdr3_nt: TGCAGCGTTGGACGGGACGGAGCTGAAGCTTTCTTT
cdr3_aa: CSVGRDGAEAFF

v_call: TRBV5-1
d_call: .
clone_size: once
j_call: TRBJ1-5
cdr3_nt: TGCGCCAGCAGCTTGGGGACACTGGATCAGCCCCAGCATTTT
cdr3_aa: CASSLGTLDQPQHF

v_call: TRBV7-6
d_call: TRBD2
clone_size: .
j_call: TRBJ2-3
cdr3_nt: TGTGCCAGCAGCACATCAAAGCGGGGGGGAACAGATACGCAGTATTTT
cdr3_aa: CASSTSKRGGTDTQYF

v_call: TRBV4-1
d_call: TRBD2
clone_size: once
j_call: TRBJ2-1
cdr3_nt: TGCGCCAGCAGCCACCTAGCGGGAGCTAGAGGCAATGAGCAGTTCTTC
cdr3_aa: CASSHLAGARGNEQFF

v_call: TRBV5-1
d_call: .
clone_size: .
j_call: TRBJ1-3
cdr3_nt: TGCGCCAGCAGCTTGTCCGGCTCTGGAAACACCATATATTTT
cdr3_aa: CASSLSGSGNTIYF

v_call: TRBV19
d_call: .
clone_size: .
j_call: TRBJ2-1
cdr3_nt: TGTGCCAGTAGTACCCTTGGGACCCACTCCTACAATGAGCAGTTCTTC
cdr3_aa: CASSTLGTHSYNEQFF

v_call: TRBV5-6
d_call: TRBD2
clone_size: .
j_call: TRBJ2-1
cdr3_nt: TGTGCCAGCAGCTTGGGCGGGAGAATCAATGAGCAGTTCTTC
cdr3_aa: CASSLGGRINEQFF

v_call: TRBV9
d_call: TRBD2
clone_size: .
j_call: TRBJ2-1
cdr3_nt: TGTGCCAGCAGCGTAGAGTGGTGGGCTAGCGGGAACAATGAGCAGTTCTTC
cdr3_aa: CASSVEWWASGNNEQFF

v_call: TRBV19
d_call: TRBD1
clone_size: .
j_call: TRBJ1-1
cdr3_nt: TGTGCCAGTAGTGCCACCACAGGGGGCTCCGGCACTGAAGCTTTCTTT
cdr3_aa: CASSATTGGSGTEAFF

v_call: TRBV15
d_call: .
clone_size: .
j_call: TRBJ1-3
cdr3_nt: TGTGCCACCAGCAGAGACAGATACTCTGGAAACACCATATATTTT
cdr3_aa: CATSRDRYSGNTIYF

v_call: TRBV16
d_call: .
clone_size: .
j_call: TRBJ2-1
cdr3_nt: TGTGCCAGCAGCCAATCCCTCCCACGGGGATACTACAATGAGCAGTTCTTC
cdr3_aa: CASSQSLPRGYYNEQFF

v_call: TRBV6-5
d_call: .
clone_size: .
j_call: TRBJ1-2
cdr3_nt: TGTGCCAGCAGTTACTCGGCCAGACCTAACTATGGCTACACCTTC
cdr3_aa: CASSYSARPNYGYTF

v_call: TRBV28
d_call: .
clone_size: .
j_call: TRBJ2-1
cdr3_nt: TGTGCCAGCACCCCCGGGGATGGGGTCTCCTACAATGAGCAGTTCTTC
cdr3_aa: CASTPGDGVSYNEQFF

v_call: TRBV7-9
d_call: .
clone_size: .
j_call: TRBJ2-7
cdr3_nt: TGTGCCAGCAGCTCACCGGGAAGGTACGAGCAGTACTTC
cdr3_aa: CASSSPGRYEQYF